Listed here are 14 T cell receptor beta chains from one sample, sequenced in a study of T cells after yellow fever vaccination (dated by TCRdb to about 2019). The sample's treatment or condition, from its label and the paper: live attenuated yellow fever vaccine strain. The library was produced with 5' RACE. The data were produced on an Illumina NovaSeq 6000. In-frame beta chains were kept once TCRdb had trimmed the public reads at Q25 with fastp and called clones with MiXCR. A single entry per CDR3 protein holds the most common genes and DNA from its merged rows. The sample table records roughly 400,000 distinct CDR3 sequences; around 20% of these occur just once. 18% of the sample lies in the top ten. The sample consisted of PBMCs, taken before the yellow fever booster vaccination. The receptor source for this set is a man between 18 and 29 years old who received the YFV17D yellow fever vaccine.

V and J are TRBV5-1 and TRBJ2-1; the D gene could be TRBD1 or TRBD2 (5 bases each). V was shortened by 5 bases and J by 3 bases, with 18 bases between the two germline ends. Germline V gene lookup returns CDR1 SGHRS and CDR2 YFSETQ. This CDR3 is built from 16 residues. CDR3 amino acids: CASRSQPGPSYNEQFF. The CDR3 DNA reads as TGCGCCAGCAGGTCACAGCCGGGACCGAGCTACAATGAGCAGTTCTTC. Looking up the rest from reference TRBV5-1 and TRBJ2-1 gives the full variable domain: KAGVTQTPRYLIKTRGQQVTLSCSPISGHRSVSWYQQTPGQGLQFLFEYFSETQRNKGNFPGRFSGRQFSNSRSEMNVSTLELGDSALYLCASRSQPGPSYNEQFFGPGTRLTVL.

This clonotype appeared a few times. This chain links TRBV6-5 with TRBJ1-1; no firm D call. The CDR3 has 15 amino acids. Germline V CDR1 and CDR2: MNHEY, SVGAGI. The V gene lost 2 bases and the J gene lost 0 bases, with 10 bases spanning the gap. CDR3 sequence reads: CASSYLLTMNTEAFF. The CDR3, as DNA: TGTGCCAGCAGTTACCTCCTCACCATGAACACTGAAGCTTTCTTT.

This clonotype was recorded a few times. This rearrangement joins TRBV7-2 to TRBJ1-4; no definite D call. Germline CDR1 is SGHTA and CDR2 is FQGNSA. This CDR3 comprises 12 residues. V dropped 4 bases and J dropped 4 bases, with 4 bases sitting between them. In nucleotides, the CDR3 is TGTGCCAGCAGCTCCTTTAATGAAAAACTGTTTTTT. Its translation is CASSSFNEKLFF.

The chain combines TRBV5-6 with TRBJ2-7; D remains ambiguous. This CDR3 has 12 amino acids. Between the trimmed V and J ends, which lost 0 bases and 2 bases, there was a span of 3 bases. Germline assignment: CDR1 SGHDT and CDR2 YYEEEE. DNA of the CDR3: TGTGCCAGCAGCTTGGATGCCTACGAGCAGTACTTC. Protein product: CASSLDAYEQYF.

This clonotype was seen more than once but under ten times. This chain uses TRBV5-1 with TRBJ1-6; TRBD1 aligns across 7 bases. From germline, CDR1 is SGHRS and CDR2 YFSETQ. Losses at the gene ends were 4 bases for V and 5 bases for J; bases not matched to a gene: 6. The CDR3 covers 15 residues. The CDR3 is CASSTRDRDNSPLHF. CDR3 in DNA: TGCGCCAGCAGCACCCGGGACAGAGATAATTCACCCCTCCACTTT. Filled out from reference TRBV5-1 and TRBJ1-6, the complete variable domain reads KAGVTQTPRYLIKTRGQQVTLSCSPISGHRSVSWYQQTPGQGLQFLFEYFSETQRNKGNFPGRFSGRQFSNSRSEMNVSTLELGDSALYLCASSTRDRDNSPLHFGNGTRLTVT.

This clonotype appeared a few times. The chain carries TRBV20-1 and TRBJ1-1; D call uncertain. With 7 bases removed from V and 1 base from J, the gap between germline ends came to 7 bases. The CDR3 covers 11 residues. Germline values: CDR1 DFQATT, CDR2 SNEGSKA (reference sequence). The CDR3 DNA follows: TGCAGTGGAAGGCAGAACACTGAAGCTTTCTTT. Translating gives CSGRQNTEAFF.

The chain combines TRBV6-6 with TRBJ2-3, with 10 bases lining up with TRBD1. This CDR3 spans 16 amino acids. The trim removed 6 bases at V and 0 bases at J, leaving 6 bases unmatched. In germline, CDR1 is MNHNY, CDR2 SVGAGI (reference sequence). The CDR3 sequence: CASRIPGQGSTDTQYF. As DNA, the CDR3 is TGTGCCAGCAGAATACCGGGACAGGGGAGCACAGATACGCAGTATTTT.

The genes are TRBV7-9 and TRBJ1-2; TRBD1 aligns across 11 bases. CDR1 and CDR2 (germline): SEHNR, FQNEAQ (reference sequence). V gave up 4 bases and J gave up 4 bases; unmatched junction bases: 8. This CDR3 comprises 16 residues. DNA for the CDR3: TGTGCCAGCAGCTCCGGGACAGGGGGAAAGGCCTATGGCTACACCTTC. Its translation: CASSSGTGGKAYGYTF.

The chain couples TRBV10-2 to TRBJ1-2; D is uncertain. Per the germline V gene, CDR1 is WSHSY and CDR2 is SAAADI. This CDR3 is 16 amino acids long. Trimming cost V 2 bases and J 0 bases, with 13 bases left between them. The CDR3 DNA reads as TGCGCCAGCAGTGAGGATTTTGGCCTAGCTAACTATGGCTACACCTTC. The encoded protein is CASSEDFGLANYGYTF.

This chain uses TRBV6-2 or TRBV6-3 with TRBJ2-2; no clear D. This CDR3 is built from 16 residues. V dropped 0 bases and J dropped 1 base, with 9 bases sitting between them. CDR1 MNHEY and CDR2 SVGEGT come from the germline V gene. CDR3 protein: CASSYSQQLNTGELFF. The CDR3 DNA sequence: TGTGCCAGCAGTTACTCGCAACAGTTGAACACCGGGGAGCTGTTTTTT.

This chain joins TRBV27 and TRBJ1-2; D not resolved. The germline CDR1 and CDR2 sequences are MNHEY and SMNVEV (reference sequence). The CDR3 spans 14 residues. The V end lost 3 bases, the J end lost 4 bases, and 12 bases lay between the germline ends. The CDR3 sequence is CASSFGAFGYGYTF. DNA of the CDR3: TGTGCCAGCAGTTTTGGAGCCTTTGGCTATGGCTACACCTTC.

V usage is TRBV7-2 and J usage is TRBJ2-1, with no clear D. Looked up from germline, CDR1 is SGHTA and CDR2 is FQGNSA. The CDR3 has 13 residues. Trimming took off 4 bases at V and 7 bases at J, with 11 bases between the two ends. The CDR3 reads CASSWSGWNEQFF. DNA of the CDR3: TGTGCCAGCAGCTGGTCCGGGTGGAATGAGCAGTTCTTC.

In DNA, the CDR3 is TGCGCCAGCAGCCAAGTTGGAGATACCGGGGAGCTGTTTTTT. Translating it yields CASSQVGDTGELFF. The chain recombines TRBV4-1 with TRBJ2-2; no definite D call. V gave up 1 base and J gave up 5 bases, with 8 bases separating them. Germline CDR1 reads MGHRA; CDR2 reads YSYEKL. The CDR3 sequence is 14 residues long.

In this sample, this clonotype turned up many times. This sequence joins TRBV7-3 and TRBJ2-5; D might be TRBD1 or TRBD2, each matching 5 bases. Germline V gene sequence: CDR1 SGHTA, CDR2 FQGTGA. Trimming stripped 3 bases from V and 5 bases from J, with 10 bases between. The CDR3 runs 13 residues. The CDR3 loop reads CASSFGREETQYF. The CDR3 DNA is TGTGCCAGCAGCTTCGGCAGGGAGGAGACCCAGTACTTC.